This T cell receptor beta chain derives from a study of T cell responses to AZD1222 COVID-19 vaccine. The overall study: It was second doses at about 4 or about 12 weeks that were pooled.

Clones were sequenced by immunoSEQ multiplex PCR, and TCRdb holds only the in-frame ones, with some missing. The data contain roughly 100,000 clones, more than 75% of them seen just once; the ten biggest clones take up about 2.7%. This clone was detected once. Its antigen is as yet unknown. Trimming stripped 0 bases from V and 0 bases from J, with 12 bases between. CDR3 length: 17 amino acids. The germline gives CDR1 MGHRA, CDR2 YSYEKL. Notes on the study in general: Among AZD1222 vaccinees, only 5 to 7 were seropositive at baseline. Close to half of spike-specific TCRs reportedly recognize unmutated variant regions. Increased Spike-specific TCR breadth and depth were observed after two AZD1222 doses.

The sequencing here drew on peripheral blood, taken on day 0 of AZD1222 vaccination. The V call is TRBV4-1, the J call TRBJ1-3; D gene ambiguous. This TCR was sampled from an adult in good health. CDR3 in DNA: TGCGCCAGCAGCCAAGATGGAAGGGCCGGCTCTGGAAACACCATATATTTT. It specifies CASSQDGRAGSGNTIYF.